The 22 T cell receptor beta chains given below trace back to one sample, sequenced in a study of shared clonotypes between healthy human individuals. Generated by immunoSEQ multiplex PCR, the TCRdb table keeps only in-frame clones and is missing some. The sample lists roughly 1,100,000 clones, about 74% occurring once. The sample consisted of memory CD4+ T cells sorted from blood. Described subset: CD45RA-negative fraction. These receptors were taken from a man younger than 35 in good health.

This sequence joins TRBV2 and TRBJ1-2; unclear D gene. In germline, CDR1 is SNHLY, CDR2 FYNNEI. V gave up 0 bases and J gave up 0 bases, with 17 bases separating them. The CDR3 loop spans 18 amino acids. The CDR3 protein is CASSEAPIRATTNYGYTF. The CDR3, as DNA: TGTGCCAGCAGTGAAGCACCCATACGAGCGACCACTAACTATGGCTACACCTTC.

The V gene is TRBV6-4, the J gene TRBJ2-7; 8 bases map to TRBD2. J lost 7 bases, V lost 6 bases, and 14 bases had no gene match. CDR1 is MRHNA and CDR2 is SNTAGT in the germline V gene. The CDR3 is 15 residues long. CDR3 region: CASSPSAGGPSEQYF. In nucleotides, the CDR3 is TGTGCCAGCAGCCCATCTGCGGGGGGCCCGAGTGAGCAGTACTTC.

This clone was found a few times. CDR3 sequence (DNA): TGTGCCAGCAGCTTGGGTGGGCCAGCGGGATTCTTC. Protein product: CASSLGGPAGFF. The V call is TRBV5-6, the J call TRBJ2-1, with 7 bases fitting TRBD2. J lost 16 bases, V lost 0 bases, and 7 bases had no gene match. The CDR3 loop spans 12 amino acids. Germline assignment: CDR1 SGHDT and CDR2 YYEEEE.

The genes are TRBV7-9 and TRBJ1-1; D not resolved. The germline V and J ends were trimmed by 1 base and 6 bases, with 6 bases remaining between them. CDR1 and CDR2 from the germline V gene are SEHNR and FQNEAQ (reference sequence). This CDR3 region has 12 residues. The DNA for the CDR3 is TGTGCCAGCAGCTTAGAATACGCTGAAGCTTTCTTT. Protein: CASSLEYAEAFF.

The CDR3 loop reads CASTPGRDQPQHF. CDR3 bases: TGCGCCAGCACCCCGGGAAGGGATCAGCCCCAGCATTTT. V usage is TRBV10-2 and J usage is TRBJ1-5; no clear D. This CDR3 is 13 amino acids long. V was clipped by 7 bases and J by 5 bases, with 12 bases between them. Germline V gene sequence: CDR1 WSHSY, CDR2 SAAADI.

This clone has ten or more counts. The V and J genes are TRBV11-2 and TRBJ2-3; 9 bases agree with TRBD2. Germline V gives CDR1 SGHAT, CDR2 FQNNGV. J was trimmed by 0 bases and V by 5 bases; bases with no gene match: 12. CDR3 length equals 18 residues. The CDR3 DNA is TGTGCCAGCAGCAAACTACTGCTAGCGGGGTCTAGCACAGATACGCAGTATTTT. Protein: CASSKLLLAGSSTDTQYF.

This clone was seen a handful of times. The chain links TRBV28 to TRBJ2-5; TRBD1 or TRBD2 may be the D gene (7 bases each). The CDR3 covers 12 residues. Trimming left V 10 bases short and J 5 bases short, with 14 bases between. Germline V gives CDR1 MDHEN, CDR2 SYDVKM. CDR3 sequence: CATQGGLETQYF. CDR3 sequence (DNA): TGTGCCACCCAGGGGGGGTTGGAGACCCAGTACTTC.

This sequence joins TRBV27 and TRBJ1-2; weak D call: TRBD1 (6 bases). V dropped 5 bases and J dropped 7 bases, with 20 bases sitting between them. This CDR3 has 15 residues. From germline, CDR1 is MNHEY and CDR2 SMNVEV (reference sequence). CDR3 sequence reads: CASSPTQGRVSGYTF. CDR3 nucleotides: TGTGCCAGCAGTCCCACACAGGGTCGGGTATCTGGCTACACCTTC.

V usage is TRBV27 and J usage is TRBJ1-2; TRBD1 agrees at 8 bases. In germline, CDR1 is MNHEY, CDR2 SMNVEV (reference sequence). The CDR3 is 20 residues long. J gave up 4 bases and V 1 base, and 20 bases lay outside the gene matches. CDR3 sequence: CASSLLAGQGQRGMGYGYTF. CDR3 sequence (DNA): TGTGCCAGCAGTTTATTGGCTGGACAGGGACAGCGCGGCATGGGCTATGGCTACACCTTC.

The V gene is TRBV10-3, the J gene TRBJ2-1, with 7 bases identical to TRBD2. Germline V gene sequence: CDR1 ENHRY, CDR2 SYGVKD. Losses at the gene ends were 3 bases for V and 9 bases for J; bases not matched to a gene: 11. CDR3 length: 15 amino acids. CDR3 in DNA: TGTGCCATCAGTGAACGGGCGGGAGATATTAGTGAGCAGTTCTTC. Amino acid sequence: CAISERAGDISEQFF.

The chain joins TRBV9 to TRBJ2-1; 8 bases align to TRBD2. After removal of 7 bases from V and 5 bases from J, the junction contained 8 bases not matched to a gene. This CDR3 comprises 14 residues. The germline gives CDR1 SGDLS, CDR2 YYNGEE. The CDR3 region is CASRTSGDNNEQFF. CDR3 nucleotide sequence: TGTGCCAGCCGTACTAGCGGAGATAACAATGAGCAGTTCTTC.

The table lists this clone with a few counts. V usage is TRBV5-1 and J usage is TRBJ2-5, with D tentatively TRBD2 (5 bases). This CDR3 contains 15 residues. The germline gives CDR1 SGHRS, CDR2 YFSETQ. The germline V and J ends were trimmed by 4 bases and 1 base, with 14 bases remaining between them. CDR3 region: CASSKGGEPQETQYF. The CDR3 DNA follows: TGCGCCAGCAGCAAGGGTGGGGAGCCCCAAGAGACCCAGTACTTC.

The chain couples TRBV5-1 to TRBJ1-4; D gene unclear. Germline CDR1 SGHRS, CDR2 YFSETQ. The CDR3 runs 16 residues. V lost 3 bases to trimming and J lost 4 bases, with 16 bases between them. CDR3 DNA sequence: TGCGCCAGCAGCTCTGGGAAGGGTGGGGTTAATGAAAAACTGTTTTTT. It translates to CASSSGKGGVNEKLFF.

The chain has TRBV7-2 and TRBJ2-5; possible D gene TRBD2, 5 bases. V was shortened by 0 bases and J by 3 bases, with 8 bases between the two germline ends. The CDR3 sequence is 14 residues long. Germline CDR1 is SGHTA and CDR2 is FQGNSA. CDR3 sequence (DNA): TGTGCCAGCAGCTTAGCGGGAGAGGAAGAGACCCAGTACTTC. It yields the protein CASSLAGEEETQYF.

Notes on this clone: The sample holds other DNA sequences that translate to the same CDR3. The chain is built from TRBV28 and TRBJ1-2, with unresolved D. With 3 bases removed from V and 1 base from J, the gap between germline ends came to 6 bases. Germline V gene data show CDR1 as MDHEN and CDR2 as SYDVKM. The CDR3 consists of 13 residues. CDR3 sequence: CASSLGLNYGYTF. The CDR3 DNA is TGTGCCAGCAGTTTGGGTCTTAACTATGGCTACACCTTC.

Only a few counts were recorded for this clone. This chain links TRBV27 with TRBJ1-2, with 8 bases lining up with TRBD1. V shed 6 bases and J 6 bases; nucleotides not matched to a gene: 9. The CDR3 covers 14 residues. The germline V gene has CDR1 MNHEY and CDR2 SMNVEV (reference sequence). CDR3 sequence reads: CASSSDRGRDGYTF. The CDR3 DNA reads as TGTGCCAGCAGCTCCGACAGGGGACGGGATGGCTACACCTTC.

This sequence joins TRBV28 and TRBJ2-7; 11 bases agree with TRBD1. Germline V gene lookup returns CDR1 MDHEN and CDR2 SYDVKM. CDR3 length equals 12 residues. CDR3 bases: TGTGTCGCCGGGACAGGGGGCTACGAGCAGTACTTC. It yields the protein CVAGTGGYEQYF.

This clone has just one count. The sample contains more than one DNA sequence encoding this CDR3. The gene calls are TRBV4-1 and TRBJ2-5; D call uncertain. This CDR3 is built from 13 residues. CDR1 MGHRA and CDR2 YSYEKL come from the germline V gene. V gave up 4 bases and J gave up 3 bases, with 9 bases separating them. The CDR3 nucleotides are TGCGCCAGCAGCCTCCCGAACGAAGAGACCCAGTACTTC. Amino acid sequence: CASSLPNEETQYF.

The chain recombines TRBV4-1 with TRBJ2-3, with D hard to call. Germline V gives CDR1 MGHRA, CDR2 YSYEKL. The CDR3 sequence is 16 residues long. V lost 1 base, J lost 6 bases, and 17 bases lay in between. Here the CDR3 DNA reads TGCGCCAGCAGCCAAGCCGGTGCCTTTTCTTCGGATACGCAGTATTTT. This sequence encodes CASSQAGAFSSDTQYF.

This chain connects TRBV5-1 to TRBJ2-1; D is perhaps TRBD1 or TRBD2 (6 bases each). Trimming removed 3 bases from V and 5 bases from J, with 15 bases in between. Germline CDR1 reads SGHRS; CDR2 reads YFSETQ. This CDR3 region has 15 residues. CDR3 nucleotides: TGCGCCAGCAGCTCTACCTCTAGGGGGGACAATGAGCAGTTCTTC. It is translated as CASSSTSRGDNEQFF.

The rearrangement links TRBV6-5 to TRBJ1-6, with D hard to call. The CDR3 has 16 amino acids. V was trimmed by 2 bases and J by 2 bases, leaving 10 bases between them. Germline V CDR1 and CDR2: MNHEY, SVGAGI. The CDR3 DNA follows: TGTGCCAGCAGTTACAGGGCCTTCCCCTATAATTCACCCCTCCACTTT. This encodes CASSYRAFPYNSPLHF.

This clone was detected a few times. This may arise from a read error, as a much more abundant clone is one base away. Other nucleotide sequences from this sample produce the same CDR3. The chain recombines TRBV5-6 with TRBJ2-2; D unresolved. The CDR3 contains 12 residues. V dropped 1 base and J dropped 2 bases, with 0 bases sitting between them. Germline V CDR1 and CDR2: SGHDT, YYEEEE. CDR3 sequence (DNA): TGTGCCAGCAGCTTGAACACCGGGGAGCTGTTTTTT. Encoded protein: CASSLNTGELFF.